This TCR beta chain came from a study of the immune and genomic landscape of osteosarcoma (TCRdb year 2020). For context, the study as a whole: A total of around 44 pediatric and adult patients with high-grade osteosarcoma made up the overall cohort, and the median age at diagnosis was around 30 years (range roughly 5-85). The cohort was enriched for poor-risk disease, with less than 85% showing unfavorable pathologic response to standard therapy and approximately 68% deceased. The study profiled osteosarcoma specimens with whole genome, RNA and T-cell receptor sequencing plus immunohistochemistry and reverse phase protein arrays to define immunogenic potential. Each of a few patients provided a couple of samples from the same tumor site. In the overall cohort, approximately 59% of patients were male, and localized disease at diagnosis was presented by around 77% of patients. The osteosarcoma immunogenomic landscape was characterized by integrating TCR sequencing results with transcriptome, protein array and immunostaining data. An explanation for the limited clinical activity of immune checkpoint inhibitors in osteosarcoma was sought in the study. Points the paper makes about the study in general: No statistical method determined sample size because osteosarcoma is rare and all possible samples were collected. In five cases, a single hyperexpanded clone dominated the repertoire, and each of these five cases had fewer than 100 T-cell clonotypes. Productive TCR clonality was low overall, averaging around 0.1 with a maximum of roughly 0.3, suggesting limited T-cell clonal expansion. Clonality benchmarks came from external normal skin and healthy peripheral blood data rather than matched normal tissue. TCR productive clonality was higher in the immune-hot C3 cluster than the cold C1 cluster but still low overall. Matched blood was collected from only a couple of patients, alongside the frozen tumor specimens.

Specimens were post-treatment primary, local recurrence and metastasis tumors from poor-prognosis patients. TCR beta chain CDR3 regions were immunosequenced using the ImmunoSEQ Assay (Adaptive Biotechnologies). The authors' analysis ran thus. The ImmunoSEQ Analyzer platform was used to export TCRB rearrangements, read counts, read proportions and gene usage. T-cell clonality was calculated on productive rearrangements as 1 minus Pielou's evenness. In the clonal space homeostasis analysis, clonotypes were binned as rare, small, medium, large or hyperexpanded (0.01 to 1 of the repertoire). TCR productive clonality was compared across immune clusters C1, C2 and C3 using the Wilcoxon rank sum test. Imported from immuneACCESS, the table was reduced by TCRdb to in-frame sequences with V and J called. These copies leave out some clones; in studies compared against another copy, an unresolved V gene accounts for under half, and the cause of the remainder is not known. The DNA gave D and trimming, while V, J and clone size come from that table. Within this sample are 2,700 or so clones, with around 70% of them counted one time only. Of the sample, approximately 15% falls within the top ten clones.

With respect to this clone: The target of this receptor is not known. One junction end disagrees with the germline gene, perhaps due to a read error.

Per the germline V gene, SGHTA is the CDR1 and FQGNSA is the CDR2. Measured from the cysteine to the phenylalanine, the CDR3 is 17 residues long. Only the CDR3 DNA stays, 51 bases, in frame from base 1. The specimen was tumor tissue from a local recurrence in the femur. The cell subset or site label, read with the paper, signifies: locally recurrent osteosarcoma tumor. Recombination linked TRBV7-2 to TRBJ2-3; a tentative D call is TRBD1 (5 bases match). The clonotype comes from a man aged 18 to 30 with osteosarcoma. The age is the age at diagnosis. The DNA sequence reads TGTGCCAGCAGCTTAGGGCCCTCAGGGCTATCCACAGATGCGCAGTATTTT. Translated, it gives CASSLGPSGLSTDAQYF.